The 10 T cell receptor beta chains in this list originate from one sample, sequenced in a study of CD8 T cells in ankylosing spondylitis. TCRdb redid the calling of the 5' RACE reads with MiXCR, one entry per CDR3 protein. The data hold hundreds of thousands of distinct CDR3 sequences, with 20% observed a single time. Sequences were obtained from blood, either unsorted or a sorted T cell fraction (not recorded which). Source of these receptors: a female donor with ankylosing spondylitis or in good health (not recorded which).

V is TRBV12-3 or TRBV12-4 and J is TRBJ2-3; D is unresolved. The CDR3 extends over 15 amino acids. V dropped 3 bases and J dropped 1 base, with 11 bases sitting between them. The DNA of the CDR3 is TGTGCCAGCAGTTTTTCACTTACCCGCACAGATACGCAGTATTTT. It encodes CASSFSLTRTDTQYF.

This clonotype has more than one count but fewer than ten. V usage is TRBV5-1 and J usage is TRBJ2-3; 8 positions match TRBD2. V was pared by 1 base and J by 2 bases, with 6 bases of the junction left unmatched. This CDR3 has 16 residues. CDR1 is SGHRS, CDR2 YFSETQ, per germline. CDR3 amino acids: CASSLYIAGFTDTQYF. For the CDR3, the DNA is TGCGCCAGCAGCTTGTATATAGCGGGATTCACAGATACGCAGTATTTT.

A word on this clonotype: At one end, the junction sequence differs from germline, possibly due to a read error. The chain is built from TRBV5-4 and TRBJ1-1; D possibly corresponds to TRBD1 (6 bases). The CDR3 spans 12 residues. Germline V CDR1 and CDR2: SGHNT, YYREEE (reference sequence). The CDR3 protein is CTSKGEDTEAFF. The CDR3 coding sequence is TGTACCAGTAAGGGGGAGGACACTGAAGCTTTCTTT.

Only a few counts were recorded for this clonotype. The chain recombines TRBV7-2 with TRBJ2-5, with 13 bases fitting TRBD2. V shed 2 bases, J shed 6 bases, and the junction held 6 bases outside the gene matches. Germline values: CDR1 SGHTA, CDR2 FQGNSA. The CDR3 extends over 16 amino acids. CDR3 in amino acids: CASSLIGLAGDKTQYF. The CDR3 nucleotides read TGTGCCAGCAGCTTAATCGGACTAGCGGGAGATAAGACCCAGTACTTC.

This chain links TRBV27 with TRBJ2-2; TRBD1 is a possible D gene (6 bases). This CDR3 comprises 16 residues. CDR1 is MNHEY and CDR2 is SMNVEV in the germline V gene (reference sequence). V lost 6 bases and J 2 bases, leaving 16 bases between the germline ends. CDR3 region: CASRNFRTENTGELFF. CDR3 DNA sequence: TGTGCCAGCAGAAATTTCCGGACAGAAAACACCGGGGAGCTGTTTTTT.

This clonotype was counted at least ten times. The CDR3 sequence is CASTLGQPPYEQYF. The CDR3 DNA sequence: TGTGCCAGCACCCTGGGACAGCCTCCCTACGAGCAGTACTTC. The chain combines TRBV12-3 or TRBV12-4 with TRBJ2-7, with 7 bases identical to TRBD1. Unmatched junction bases numbered 8, after V lost 7 bases and J lost 2 bases. This CDR3 spans 14 amino acids.

As to this clonotype: The junction differs from germline at one of its ends, possibly a read error. This chain links TRBV20-1 with TRBJ1-3, with D hard to call. This CDR3 is built from 11 residues. Germline loops: CDR1 DFQATT, CDR2 SNEGSKA (reference sequence). In nucleotides, the CDR3 is TGCAGTGCTAGCCAGCAAAACACCACATATTTT. This codes for CSASQQNTTYF.

This clonotype was counted only a few times. The chain uses TRBV12-3 or TRBV12-4 and TRBJ1-1; D not certain. The CDR3 runs to 13 residues. V was clipped by 7 bases and J by 4 bases, with 13 bases between them. As DNA, the CDR3 is TGTGCCAGCACCCAGACTCCGGGCACTGAAGCTTTCTTT. It encodes CASTQTPGTEAFF.

There are a few counts of this clonotype. The CDR3 nucleotides are TGTGCCATCGGAAGGACAGGCGTGGGCCAAGAGACCCAGTACTTC. It translates to CAIGRTGVGQETQYF. The rearrangement uses TRBV10-3 and TRBJ2-5; 7 positions match TRBD1. The V segment lost 8 bases and the J segment 1 base; nucleotides outside the gene matches: 10. The germline gives CDR1 ENHRY, CDR2 SYGVKD. This CDR3 is built from 15 residues.

The V and J genes are TRBV20-1 and TRBJ1-1; D gene ambiguous. This CDR3 comprises 17 residues. V gave up 2 bases and J gave up 1 base, with 20 bases separating them. From germline, CDR1 is DFQATT and CDR2 SNEGSKA (reference sequence). Here the CDR3 DNA reads TGCAGTGCTAGACGAGATGTGGCTTTCATGGGGAACACTGAAGCTTTCTTT. Its protein is CSARRDVAFMGNTEAFF.